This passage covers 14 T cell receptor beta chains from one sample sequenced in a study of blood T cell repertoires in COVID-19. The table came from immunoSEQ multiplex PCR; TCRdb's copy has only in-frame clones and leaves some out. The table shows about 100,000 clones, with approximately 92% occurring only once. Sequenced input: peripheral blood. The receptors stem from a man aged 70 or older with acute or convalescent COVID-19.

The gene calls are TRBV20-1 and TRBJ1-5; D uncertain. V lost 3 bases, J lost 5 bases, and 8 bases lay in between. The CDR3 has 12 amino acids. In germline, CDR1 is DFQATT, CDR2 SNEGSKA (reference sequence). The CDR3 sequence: CSASQVDQPQHF. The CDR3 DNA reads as TGCAGTGCTAGTCAGGTGGATCAGCCCCAGCATTTT.

The CDR3 reads CASSRSSGSYNEQFF. In nucleotides, the CDR3 is TGTGCCAGCAGCCGCTCTAGCGGGTCCTACAATGAGCAGTTCTTC. The rearrangement joins TRBV6-2 or TRBV6-3 to TRBJ2-1, with TRBD2 matching 8 bases. Per the germline V gene, CDR1 is MNHEY and CDR2 is SVGEGT. CDR3 length: 15 amino acids. With 6 bases clipped from V and 1 base from J, the junction kept 5 bases outside the gene matches.

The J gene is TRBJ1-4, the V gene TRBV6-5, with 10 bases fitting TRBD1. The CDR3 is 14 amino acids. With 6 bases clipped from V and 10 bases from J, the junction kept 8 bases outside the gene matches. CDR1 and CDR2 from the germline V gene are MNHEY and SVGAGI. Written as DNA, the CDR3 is TGTGCCAGCAGGATGACAGGGGGCAAGGGAAAACTGTTTTTT. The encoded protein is CASRMTGGKGKLFF.

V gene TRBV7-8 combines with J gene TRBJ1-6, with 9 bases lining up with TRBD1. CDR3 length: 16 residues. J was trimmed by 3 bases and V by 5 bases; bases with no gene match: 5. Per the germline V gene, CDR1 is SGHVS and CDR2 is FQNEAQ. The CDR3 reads CASSPGTGNYNSPLHF. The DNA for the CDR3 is TGTGCCAGCAGCCCGGGGACAGGGAACTATAATTCACCCCTCCACTTT.

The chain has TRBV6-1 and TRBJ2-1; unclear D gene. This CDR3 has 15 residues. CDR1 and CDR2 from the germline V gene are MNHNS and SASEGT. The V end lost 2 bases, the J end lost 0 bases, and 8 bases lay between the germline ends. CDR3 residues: CASSEIPSSYNEQFF. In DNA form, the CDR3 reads TGTGCCAGCAGTGAAATTCCTAGCTCCTACAATGAGCAGTTCTTC.

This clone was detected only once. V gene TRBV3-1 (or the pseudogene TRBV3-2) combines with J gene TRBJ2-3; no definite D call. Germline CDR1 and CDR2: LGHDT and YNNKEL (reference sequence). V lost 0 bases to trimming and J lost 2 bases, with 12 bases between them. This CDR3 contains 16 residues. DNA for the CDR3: TGTGCCAGCAGCCAAGATTTGGCTCGCTCCACAGATACGCAGTATTTT. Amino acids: CASSQDLARSTDTQYF.

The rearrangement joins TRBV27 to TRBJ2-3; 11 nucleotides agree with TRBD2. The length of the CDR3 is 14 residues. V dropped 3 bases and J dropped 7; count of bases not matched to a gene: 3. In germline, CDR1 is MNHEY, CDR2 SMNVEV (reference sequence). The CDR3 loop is CASSFSGRANTQYF. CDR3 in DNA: TGTGCCAGCAGTTTTAGCGGGAGGGCAAATACGCAGTATTTT.

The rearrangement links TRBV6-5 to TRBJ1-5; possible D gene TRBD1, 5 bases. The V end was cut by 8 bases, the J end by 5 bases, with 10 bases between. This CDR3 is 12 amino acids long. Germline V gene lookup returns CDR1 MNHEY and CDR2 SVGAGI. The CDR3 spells CASEIGDQPQHF. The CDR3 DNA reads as TGTGCCAGCGAAATAGGGGATCAGCCCCAGCATTTT.

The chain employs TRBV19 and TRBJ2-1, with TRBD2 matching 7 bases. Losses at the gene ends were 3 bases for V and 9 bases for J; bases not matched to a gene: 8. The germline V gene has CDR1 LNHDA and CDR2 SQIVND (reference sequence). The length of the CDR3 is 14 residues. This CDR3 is CASSMMASGGEQFF. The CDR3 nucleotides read TGTGCCAGTAGTATGATGGCTAGCGGCGGTGAGCAGTTCTTC.

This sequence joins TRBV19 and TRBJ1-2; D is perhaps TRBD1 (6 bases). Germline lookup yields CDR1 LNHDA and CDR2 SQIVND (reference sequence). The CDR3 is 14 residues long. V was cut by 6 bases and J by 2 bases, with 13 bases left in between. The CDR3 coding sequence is TGTGCCAGTAGCAACGACAGGAGGAACTATGGCTACACCTTC. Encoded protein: CASSNDRRNYGYTF. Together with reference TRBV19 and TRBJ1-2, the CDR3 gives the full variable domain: DGGITQSPKYLFRKEGQNVTLSCEQNLNHDAMYWYRQDPGQGLRLIYYSQIVNDFQKGDIAEGYSVSREKKESFPLTVTSAQKNPTAFYLCASSNDRRNYGYTFGSGTRLTVV.

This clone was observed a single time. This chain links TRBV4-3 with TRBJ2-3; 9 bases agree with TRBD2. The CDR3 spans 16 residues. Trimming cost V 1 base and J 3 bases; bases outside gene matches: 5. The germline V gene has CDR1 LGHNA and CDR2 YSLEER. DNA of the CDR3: TGCGCCAGCAGCCAAGGAAGTACTAGCGGGACAGATACGCAGTATTTT. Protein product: CASSQGSTSGTDTQYF.

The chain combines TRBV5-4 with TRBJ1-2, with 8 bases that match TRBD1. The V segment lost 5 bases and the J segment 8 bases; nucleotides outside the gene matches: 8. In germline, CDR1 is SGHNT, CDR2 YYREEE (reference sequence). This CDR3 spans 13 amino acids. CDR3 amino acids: CASSFDRGGGYTF. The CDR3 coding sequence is TGTGCCAGCAGTTTTGACAGGGGCGGAGGCTACACCTTC.

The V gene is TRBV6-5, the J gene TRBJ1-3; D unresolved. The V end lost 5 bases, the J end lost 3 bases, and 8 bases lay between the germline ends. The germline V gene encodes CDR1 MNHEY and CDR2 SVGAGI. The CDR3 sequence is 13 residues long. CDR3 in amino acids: CASSPFFGNTIYF. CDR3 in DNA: TGTGCCAGCAGTCCCTTCTTTGGAAACACCATATATTTT.

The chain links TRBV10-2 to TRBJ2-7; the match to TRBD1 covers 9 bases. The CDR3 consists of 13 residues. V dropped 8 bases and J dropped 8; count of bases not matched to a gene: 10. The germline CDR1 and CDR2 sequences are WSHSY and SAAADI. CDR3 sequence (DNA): TGCGCCAGCGGAGGGACAGGGCGAGGGCAGCAGTACTTC. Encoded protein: CASGGTGRGQQYF.